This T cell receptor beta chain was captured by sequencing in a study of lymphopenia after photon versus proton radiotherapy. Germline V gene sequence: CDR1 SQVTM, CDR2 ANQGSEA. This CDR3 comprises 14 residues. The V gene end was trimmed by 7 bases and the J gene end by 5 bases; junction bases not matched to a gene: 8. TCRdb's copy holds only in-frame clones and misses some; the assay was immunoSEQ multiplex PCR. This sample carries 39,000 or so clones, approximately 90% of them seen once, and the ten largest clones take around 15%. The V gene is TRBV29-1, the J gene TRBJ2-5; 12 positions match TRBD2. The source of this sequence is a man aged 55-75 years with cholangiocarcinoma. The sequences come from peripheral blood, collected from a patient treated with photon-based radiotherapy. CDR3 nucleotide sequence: TGCAGCGGCACGACTAGCGGGAGTTTGGAGACCCAGTACTTC. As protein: CSGTTSGSLETQYF.